The 13 T cell receptor beta chains below all came from one sample that was sequenced in a study of OX40 agonist ivuxolimab in advanced cancers. The library was generated by the immunoSEQ multiplex PCR assay. As stored in TCRdb, this immuneACCESS dataset retains in-frame rearrangements with V and J assigned. A fraction of the clones does not appear; measured against another copy, unresolved V genes explain less than half of the discrepancy, and the remainder lacks a known reason. This sample holds around 60,000 clones; 82% were observed only once. Around 1.6% of the sample goes to the ten largest clones. The specimen was CD4+ or CD8+ T cells sorted from blood, collected in a trial of the OX40 agonist ivuxolimab. All receptors derive from an adult with an advanced solid tumor such as melanoma, head and neck, liver or kidney cancer.

This clone has a single count. V gene TRBV2 combines with J gene TRBJ2-7; weak D call: TRBD1 (6 bases). The CDR3 extends over 14 amino acids. V was clipped by 8 bases and J by 3 bases, with 17 bases between them. Germline V gives CDR1 SNHLY, CDR2 FYNNEI. The CDR3 sequence: CASLLAGEDYEQYF. The CDR3 nucleotides read TGTGCCAGCCTGCTGGCAGGGGAAGACTACGAGCAGTACTTC.

The J gene is TRBJ1-3, the V gene TRBV7-9, with D possibly TRBD1 on 5 matching bases. The CDR3 is made up of 16 amino acids. Germline CDR1 is SEHNR and CDR2 is FQNEAQ (reference sequence). Trimming took off 4 bases at V and 4 bases at J, with 17 bases between the two ends. The CDR3 loop reads CASSSTKEGPGNTIYF. The CDR3 DNA sequence: TGTGCCAGCAGCTCCACCAAAGAGGGGCCGGGAAACACCATATATTTT.

The chain is built from TRBV5-1 and TRBJ2-2, with no clear D. The V gene's germline CDR1 is SGHRS and CDR2 YFSETQ. Trimming removed 0 bases from V and 7 bases from J, with 4 bases in between. This CDR3 contains 12 residues. The CDR3 spells CASSLGVGELFF. CDR3 nucleotide sequence: TGCGCCAGCAGCTTGGGGGTCGGGGAGCTGTTTTTT.

The rearrangement links TRBV11-2 to TRBJ2-6; D ambiguous. V lost 0 bases and J lost 2, with 8 bases in between. This CDR3 is 16 amino acids long. The germline CDR1 and CDR2 sequences are SGHAT and FQNNGV. The DNA of the CDR3 is TGTGCCAGCAGCTTAGATCTAGGAGCTGGGGCCAACGTCCTGACTTTC. It codes for CASSLDLGAGANVLTF. The entire variable domain, with the rest obtained from reference TRBV11-2 and TRBJ2-6, is as follows: EAGVAQSPRYKIIEKRQSVAFWCNPISGHATLYWYQQILGQGPKLLIQFQNNGVVDDSQLPKDRFSAERLKGVDSTLKIQPAKLEDSAVYLCASSLDLGAGANVLTFGAGSRLTVL.

J is TRBJ2-2 and V is TRBV10-3; possible D gene TRBD1, 5 bases. V gave up 10 bases and J gave up 3 bases, with 24 bases separating them. CDR3 length: 17 residues. From germline, CDR1 is ENHRY and CDR2 SYGVKD. CDR3 loop: CATQPSTANIYTGELFF. The CDR3 bases are TGTGCCACCCAACCGTCGACAGCCAATATATACACCGGGGAGCTGTTTTTT.

This clone is a singleton in its sample. CDR3 coding DNA: TGCAGCGTTGGAGGGATTGGCAATCAGCCCCAGCATTTT. Translated, it gives CSVGGIGNQPQHF. The V and J genes are TRBV29-1 and TRBJ1-5; D uncertain. CDR3 length: 13 residues. Germline values: CDR1 SQVTM, CDR2 ANQGSEA. Trimming left V 4 bases short and J 2 bases short, with 9 bases between.

Only one count was recorded for this clone. V usage is TRBV5-4 and J usage is TRBJ1-2, with a tentative D call TRBD1 (6 bases). The CDR3 has 14 amino acids. The germline gives CDR1 SGHNT, CDR2 YYREEE (reference sequence). V dropped 3 bases and J dropped 2 bases, with 11 bases sitting between them. DNA for the CDR3: TGTGCCAGCAGCTCCGGACAGAGAAACTATGGCTACACCTTC. Its protein is CASSSGQRNYGYTF.

V is TRBV2 and J is TRBJ2-1; tentative D call: TRBD1 (5 bases). The CDR3 runs 13 residues. Trimming cost V 4 bases and J 3 bases, with 7 bases left between them. Germline CDR1 SNHLY, CDR2 FYNNEI. CDR3 protein: CASSGQNYNEQFF. The CDR3 bases are TGTGCCAGCAGTGGACAGAACTACAATGAGCAGTTCTTC.

The J gene is TRBJ1-2, the V gene TRBV7-9; possibly TRBD1 for D (5 bases). Trimming pared 5 bases from V and 5 bases from J, leaving 24 bases between. CDR1 and CDR2 (germline): SEHNR, FQNEAQ (reference sequence). CDR3 length equals 17 residues. CDR3 sequence (DNA): TGTGCCAGCAGCCTTATAGGGGCGGCAGGGAGTTTTTATGGCTACACCTTC. Its protein is CASSLIGAAGSFYGYTF.

J is TRBJ2-1 and V is TRBV2; 10 positions agree with TRBD2. This CDR3 contains 15 residues. Trimming took 5 bases from V and 7 from J; bases not matched to a gene: 8. CDR1 is SNHLY, CDR2 FYNNEI, per germline. Here the CDR3 reads CASSQLAGIVNEQFF. The CDR3 coding sequence is TGTGCCAGCAGTCAACTAGCGGGAATTGTAAATGAGCAGTTCTTC.

V gene TRBV27 combines with J gene TRBJ2-5; D might be TRBD1 or TRBD2, each matching 6 bases. V lost 8 bases, J lost 5 bases, and 12 bases lay in between. The CDR3 extends over 12 amino acids. CDR1 is MNHEY and CDR2 is SMNVEV in the germline V gene (reference sequence). The DNA of the CDR3 is TGTGCCAGCGGGGGGCCTGGGGAGACCCAGTACTTC. Translation: CASGGPGETQYF.

V gene TRBV10-3 combines with J gene TRBJ1-1; maybe TRBD1 (6 bases). V dropped 8 bases and J dropped 0 bases, with 16 bases sitting between them. This CDR3 has 15 amino acids. Germline CDR1 reads ENHRY; CDR2 reads SYGVKD. CDR3 residues: CAIQSSTGLNTEAFF. CDR3 bases: TGTGCCATCCAGAGCTCGACAGGACTGAACACTGAAGCTTTCTTT.

CDR3 DNA sequence: TGCGCCAGCAGCCAAGGGAAGCGCTTGGGCCCCGGCTACGAGCAGTACTTC. This gives the protein CASSQGKRLGPGYEQYF. V and J are TRBV4-1 and TRBJ2-7; D is uncertain. The CDR3 runs to 17 residues. In germline, CDR1 is MGHRA, CDR2 YSYEKL. Trimming left V 1 base short and J 3 bases short, with 19 bases between.